This T cell receptor (beta chain) comes out of a study of T cell responses to AZD1222 COVID-19 vaccine. Comments on this clone: Antigen: not known.

Assay: immunoSEQ multiplex PCR; the TCRdb copy retains only in-frame clones and omits some. The data contain about 130,000 clones, roughly 91% of them singletons. Deletions cut 8 bases from V and 6 bases from J, with 14 bases between. The V gene's germline CDR1 is MNHEY and CDR2 SMNVEV (reference sequence). This CDR3 has 12 residues. Study observations and caveats: At baseline, just a handful of AZD1222 recipients tested seropositive. Regions 160-218 and 743-854 dominated among vaccine-associated CD4 TCRs spanning spike. Elevations in Spike-specific TCR breadth and depth followed administration of two AZD1222 doses.

The gene calls are TRBV27 and TRBJ2-7, with D possibly being TRBD1 (6 bases). The specimen comprised peripheral blood, sampled on day 0 of MenACWY control vaccination. The TCR sequence derives from an adult in good health. The CDR3 here is CASGSTGGEQYF. As DNA, the CDR3 is TGTGCCAGCGGCTCGACAGGCGGCGAGCAGTACTTC.